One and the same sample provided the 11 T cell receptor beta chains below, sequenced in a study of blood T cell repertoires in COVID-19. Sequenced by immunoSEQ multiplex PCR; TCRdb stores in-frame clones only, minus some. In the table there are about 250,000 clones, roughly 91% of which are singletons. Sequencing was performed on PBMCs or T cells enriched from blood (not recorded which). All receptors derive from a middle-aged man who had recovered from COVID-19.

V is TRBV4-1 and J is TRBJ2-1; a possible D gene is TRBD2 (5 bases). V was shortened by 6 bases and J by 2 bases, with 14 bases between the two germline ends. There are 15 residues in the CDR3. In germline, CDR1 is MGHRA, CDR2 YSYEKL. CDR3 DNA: TGCGCCAGCAGATCTCTGCGGGCAACCTACAATGAGCAGTTCTTC. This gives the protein CASRSLRATYNEQFF.

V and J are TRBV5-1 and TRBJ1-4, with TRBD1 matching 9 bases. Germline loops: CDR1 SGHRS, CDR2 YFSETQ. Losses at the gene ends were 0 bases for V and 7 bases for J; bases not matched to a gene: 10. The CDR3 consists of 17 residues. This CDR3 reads CASSLGPSTGGSEKLFF. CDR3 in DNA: TGCGCCAGCAGCTTGGGGCCATCTACAGGGGGCAGTGAAAAACTGTTTTTT.

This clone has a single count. The CDR3 protein is CASSQAPQGGSSYEQYF. For the CDR3, the DNA is TGCGCCAGCAGCCAAGCTCCGCAGGGGGGAAGCTCCTACGAGCAGTACTTC. The chain couples TRBV4-1 to TRBJ2-7, with D possibly TRBD1 on 7 matching bases. The CDR3 loop spans 17 amino acids. CDR1 MGHRA and CDR2 YSYEKL come from the germline V gene. Trimming shortened V by 1 base and J by 0 bases, and 16 bases separated the two germline ends.

The CDR3 protein is CASSLPQEINYGYTF. CDR3 coding DNA: TGTGCCAGCAGCTTACCACAGGAGATTAACTATGGCTACACCTTC. The chain joins TRBV7-9 to TRBJ1-2; weak D call: TRBD1 (5 bases). The V end was cut by 2 bases, the J end by 1 base, with 11 bases between. Germline V gene data show CDR1 as SEHNR and CDR2 as FQNEAQ (reference sequence). This CDR3 has 15 residues.

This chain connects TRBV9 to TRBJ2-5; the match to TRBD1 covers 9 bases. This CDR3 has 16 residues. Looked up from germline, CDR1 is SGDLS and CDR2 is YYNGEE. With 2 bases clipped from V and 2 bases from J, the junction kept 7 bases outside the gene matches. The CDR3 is CASSVGPGQGQETQYF. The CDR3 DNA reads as TGTGCCAGCAGCGTTGGCCCGGGACAGGGACAAGAGACCCAGTACTTC.

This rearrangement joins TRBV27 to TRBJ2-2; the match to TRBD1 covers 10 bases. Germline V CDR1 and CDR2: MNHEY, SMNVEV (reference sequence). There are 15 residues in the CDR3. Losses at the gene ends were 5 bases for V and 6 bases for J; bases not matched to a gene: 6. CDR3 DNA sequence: TGTGCCAGCAGTCCCCTGGACAGGGGGGCCGGGGAGCTGTTTTTT. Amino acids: CASSPLDRGAGELFF.

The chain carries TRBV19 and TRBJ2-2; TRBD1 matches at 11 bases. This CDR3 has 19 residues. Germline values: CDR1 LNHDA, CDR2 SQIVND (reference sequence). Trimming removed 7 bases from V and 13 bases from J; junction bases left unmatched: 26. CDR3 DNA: TGTGCCAGTAACAACTCTCCGCCGGGACAGGGGGGAGGGACACCGGGGCTGTTTTTT. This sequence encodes CASNNSPPGQGGGTPGLFF.

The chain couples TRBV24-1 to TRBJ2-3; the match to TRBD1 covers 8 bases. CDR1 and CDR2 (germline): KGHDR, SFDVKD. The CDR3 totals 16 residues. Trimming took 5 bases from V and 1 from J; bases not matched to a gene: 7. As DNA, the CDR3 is TGTGCCACCAGTGCAGGGGGCGCAGGAGGCACAGATACGCAGTATTTT. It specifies CATSAGGAGGTDTQYF.

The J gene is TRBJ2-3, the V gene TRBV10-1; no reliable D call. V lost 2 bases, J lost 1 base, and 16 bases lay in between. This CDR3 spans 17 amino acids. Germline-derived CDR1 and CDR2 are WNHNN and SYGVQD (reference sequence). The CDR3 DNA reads TGCGCCAGCAGTGAGCTGCCTAATCCCGCGCGCACAGATACGCAGTATTTT. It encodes CASSELPNPARTDTQYF.

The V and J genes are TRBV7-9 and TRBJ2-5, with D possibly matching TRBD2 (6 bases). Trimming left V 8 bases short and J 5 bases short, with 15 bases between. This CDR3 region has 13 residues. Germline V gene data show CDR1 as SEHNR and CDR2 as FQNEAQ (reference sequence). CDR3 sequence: CASRGIGLETQYF. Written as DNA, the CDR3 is TGTGCCAGCCGGGGGATAGGGTTGGAGACCCAGTACTTC.

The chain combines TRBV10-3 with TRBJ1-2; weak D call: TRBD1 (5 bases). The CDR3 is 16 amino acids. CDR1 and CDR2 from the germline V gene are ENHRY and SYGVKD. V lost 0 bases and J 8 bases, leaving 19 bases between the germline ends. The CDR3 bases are TGTGCCATCAGTGAGTCGACGCACAGGAGACTGTTCGGCTACACCTTC. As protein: CAISESTHRRLFGYTF.